This T cell receptor beta chain was profiled in a study of T cells after yellow fever vaccination. Germline V gives CDR1 SGHTA, CDR2 FQGTGA. J gave up 10 bases and V 2 bases, and 13 bases lay outside the gene matches. This CDR3 spans 16 amino acids. MiXCR, applied by TCRdb to the 5' RACE reads, yields one record per CDR3 protein. The repertoire holds approximately 450,000 distinct CDR3 sequences, with under 20% as singletons. Study-level findings and limits: Abundant clonotypes from the bulk population could get into FACS-sorted repertoires as contaminants. Post-booster repertoires again held most primary-vaccination clones (roughly 96% CD4, roughly 88% CD8).

Details on this clonotype: Its antigen remains unknown.

This clonotype was sampled from a man aged 18-30 years who received the YFV17D yellow fever vaccine. The chain is built from TRBV7-3 and TRBJ2-1; 8 bases align to TRBD2. The starting material was PBMCs, obtained before the yellow fever booster vaccination. CDR3 nucleotides: TGTGCCAGCAGCTTAGGGCCGGGACTAGAAATCATGGAGCAGTTCTTC. It codes for CASSLGPGLEIMEQFF.